Each of the 27 T cell receptor beta chains below was sequenced from the same sample in a study of blood T cell repertoires in COVID-19 (dated by TCRdb to the early 2020s). Library creation used the immunoSEQ multiplex PCR assay. This immuneACCESS table, as held by TCRdb, lists in-frame sequences with V and J called but not all clones. Of the missing ones, under half trace to an unresolved V gene in checked studies; the others have no known cause. The sample records about 300,000 clones, more than 75% of which are singletons. The top ten constitute about 10% of the sample. Sequenced: PBMCs or T cells enriched from blood (not recorded which). Receptor source: a woman between 18 and 29 years old who had recovered from COVID-19.

V usage is TRBV5-6 and J usage is TRBJ1-5; tentative D call: TRBD1 (5 bases). The germline V gene has CDR1 SGHDT and CDR2 YYEEEE. The CDR3 has 12 amino acids. Trimming stripped 4 bases from V and 5 bases from J, with 7 bases between. The CDR3 reads CASSVGDQPQHF. The CDR3 coding sequence is TGTGCCAGCAGCGTAGGGGATCAGCCCCAGCATTTT. Using reference TRBV5-6 and TRBJ1-5 for the parts outside the CDR3, the full variable domain is DAGVTQSPTHLIKTRGQQVTLRCSPKSGHDTVSWYQQALGQGPQFIFQYYEEEERQRGNFPDRFSGHQFPNYSSELNVNALLLGDSALYLCASSVGDQPQHFGDGTRLSIL.

In this sample, this clone turned up once. The chain employs TRBV6-1 and TRBJ1-3; D gene uncertain. The V gene lost 0 bases and the J gene lost 7 bases, with 13 bases spanning the gap. The V gene's germline CDR1 is MNHNS and CDR2 SASEGT. CDR3 length: 15 residues. CDR3 sequence: CASSEARVERNTIYF. In nucleotides, the CDR3 is TGTGCCAGCAGTGAAGCGAGGGTCGAAAGGAACACCATATATTTT.

The rearrangement joins TRBV3-1 (or the pseudogene TRBV3-2) to TRBJ2-7; TRBD2 matches 10 bases. Germline V lookup: CDR1 LGHDT, CDR2 YNNKEL (reference sequence). V shed 2 bases, J shed 11 bases, and the junction held 15 bases outside the gene matches. The CDR3 is made up of 16 amino acids. The CDR3 loop reads CASSQMSSLAGEQKYF. The CDR3 DNA sequence: TGTGCCAGCAGCCAAATGTCCTCTCTAGCGGGAGAACAGAAGTACTTC.

The rearrangement links TRBV28 to TRBJ1-5; TRBD1 is a possible D gene (5 bases). The CDR3 totals 15 residues. Germline loops: CDR1 MDHEN, CDR2 SYDVKM. Trimming took off 7 bases at V and 7 bases at J, with 20 bases between the two ends. CDR3 sequence: CASTQVGGLGQPQHF. CDR3 DNA: TGTGCCAGCACCCAGGTCGGGGGTCTAGGACAGCCCCAGCATTTT.

The V gene is TRBV28, the J gene TRBJ2-7; weak D call: TRBD2 (6 bases). CDR1 is MDHEN and CDR2 is SYDVKM in the germline V gene. Trimming cost V 2 bases and J 7 bases, with 9 bases left between them. The CDR3 covers 12 residues. The CDR3 DNA sequence: TGTGCCAGCAGTTTAAAGGCGGGGGAGCAGTACTTC. This translates into CASSLKAGEQYF.

The chain is built from TRBV7-6 and TRBJ2-7; TRBD1 matches 7 bases. Germline CDR1 and CDR2: SGHVS and FNYEAQ. J was trimmed by 4 bases and V by 2 bases; bases with no gene match: 20. This CDR3 is 19 amino acids long. DNA of the CDR3: TGTGCCAGCAGCTTAAGACAGGGCGAAGAGAGTAAGAATGTTTACGAGCAGTACTTC. Translation gives CASSLRQGEESKNVYEQYF.

The chain links TRBV18 to TRBJ1-1; perhaps TRBD1 as D (6 bases). The CDR3 spans 12 residues. V was cut by 8 bases and J by 5 bases, with 12 bases left in between. Germline lookup yields CDR1 KGHSH and CDR2 LQKENI. CDR3 protein: CASQQGSTEAFF. CDR3 DNA: TGTGCCAGCCAACAGGGAAGTACTGAAGCTTTCTTT.

V and J are TRBV12-3 or TRBV12-4 and TRBJ1-5; unclear D gene. This CDR3 comprises 13 residues. The V end lost 8 bases, the J end lost 2 bases, and 10 bases lay between the germline ends. The CDR3 spells CASQRSGNQPQHF. CDR3 nucleotide sequence: TGTGCCAGCCAACGAAGCGGCAATCAGCCCCAGCATTTT.

This chain uses TRBV10-3 with TRBJ1-1; a possible D gene is TRBD1 (5 bases). With 2 bases removed from V and 3 bases from J, the gap between germline ends came to 13 bases. The CDR3 runs to 15 residues. Germline V CDR1 and CDR2: ENHRY, SYGVKD. CDR3 amino acids: CAISEVGGGDTEAFF. The CDR3 DNA reads as TGTGCCATCAGTGAGGTGGGCGGGGGTGACACTGAAGCTTTCTTT.

This rearrangement joins TRBV10-3 to TRBJ2-2; D is possibly TRBD1 (6 bases). CDR3 length: 14 residues. Trimming stripped 8 bases from V and 0 bases from J, with 10 bases between. The germline V gene encodes CDR1 ENHRY and CDR2 SYGVKD. The CDR3 coding sequence is TGTGCCATCGAGGACAGTACGAACACCGGGGAGCTGTTTTTT. Amino acids: CAIEDSTNTGELFF.

This clone was detected a few times. The CDR3, as DNA: TGCAGCGTTGATGGCCGGGAGGGTGCTACAGATACGCAGTATTTT. It translates to CSVDGREGATDTQYF. The V gene is TRBV29-1, the J gene TRBJ2-3; 8 bases map to TRBD2. Germline CDR1 reads SQVTM; CDR2 reads ANQGSEA. This CDR3 is built from 15 residues. With V trimmed by 3 bases and J by 3 bases, 8 bases remained unmatched.

In DNA, the CDR3 is TGTGCCTGGACCCGGGACAGGTATCACGAGCAGTACTTC. Translating it yields CAWTRDRYHEQYF. V is TRBV30 and J is TRBJ2-7; 8 bases agree with TRBD1. Unmatched junction bases numbered 7, after V lost 4 bases and J lost 5 bases. This CDR3 region has 13 residues. Germline CDR1 GTSNPN, CDR2 SVGIG (reference sequence).

This clone was found once. The V call is TRBV5-1, the J call TRBJ2-3, with TRBD2 matching 7 bases. This CDR3 contains 15 residues. V was clipped by 1 base and J by 4 bases; unmatched bases: 6. The germline CDR1 and CDR2 sequences are SGHRS and YFSETQ. The CDR3 region has the DNA TGCGCCAGCAGCTTGATTCGGGCGGGAGCAGATACGCAGTATTTT. Protein product: CASSLIRAGADTQYF.

This clone occurred a few times. V and J are TRBV29-1 and TRBJ2-7, with D possibly being TRBD1 (7 bases). Per germline, CDR1 SQVTM and CDR2 ANQGSEA. V lost 0 bases to trimming and J lost 6 bases, with 15 bases between them. The length of the CDR3 is 14 residues. The CDR3 DNA reads TGCAGCGTTGAAGATCGGGGGACAGCCCTCGAGCAGTACTTC. Protein: CSVEDRGTALEQYF.

J is TRBJ2-1 and V is TRBV10-2; 9 positions agree with TRBD2. The V segment lost 8 bases and the J segment 8 bases; nucleotides outside the gene matches: 13. Germline CDR1 is WSHSY and CDR2 is SAAADI. There are 15 residues in the CDR3. CDR3 sequence reads: CASERGGARRDEQFF. Here the CDR3 DNA reads TGCGCCAGCGAGCGCGGGGGGGCTCGGAGGGATGAGCAGTTCTTC.

The V gene is TRBV10-3, the J gene TRBJ2-2; 8 nucleotides align to TRBD2. The germline CDR1 and CDR2 sequences are ENHRY and SYGVKD. Trimming cost V 5 bases and J 5 bases; bases outside gene matches: 4. The CDR3 totals 14 residues. The CDR3 sequence: CAISQAGATGELFF. In nucleotides, the CDR3 is TGTGCCATCAGTCAAGCGGGAGCGACCGGGGAGCTGTTTTTT.

A word on this clone: A much more abundant neighbour one base away suggests this may be a read error. This sample includes further DNA sequences coding for the same CDR3. The gene calls are TRBV19 and TRBJ1-1; perhaps TRBD1 as D (6 bases). The V and J ends lost 5 bases and 5 bases respectively, with 12 bases between them. CDR1 and CDR2 (germline): LNHDA, SQIVND (reference sequence). The CDR3 has 13 residues. Here the CDR3 DNA reads TGTGCCAGTAGTTCACAGGGAGGGACTGAAGCTTTCTTT. This translates into CASSSQGGTEAFF.

The rearrangement links TRBV30 to TRBJ1-3, with 10 positions matching TRBD1. V dropped 2 bases and J dropped 1; count of bases not matched to a gene: 2. Per germline, CDR1 GTSNPN and CDR2 SVGIG (reference sequence). The CDR3 totals 15 residues. DNA for the CDR3: TGTGCCTGGAGTTGGGACAGGGGATCTGGAAACACCATATATTTT. This codes for CAWSWDRGSGNTIYF.

This clone showed up just once. V usage is TRBV9 and J usage is TRBJ2-1; TRBD2 agrees at 7 bases. The CDR3 runs to 15 residues. Germline loops: CDR1 SGDLS, CDR2 YYNGEE. The V and J ends lost 0 bases and 5 bases, in that order; junction bases with no gene match: 5. The CDR3 region has the DNA TGTGCCAGCAGCGTAGATGGGAGGGCCAACAATGAGCAGTTCTTC. This sequence encodes CASSVDGRANNEQFF. Based on the CDR3 plus reference TRBV9 and TRBJ2-1, the full variable domain is DSGVTQTPKHLITATGQRVTLRCSPRSGDLSVYWYQQSLDQGLQFLIQYYNGEERAKGNILERFSAQQFPDLHSELNLSSLELGDSALYFCASSVDGRANNEQFFGPGTRLTVL.

The chain uses TRBV30 and TRBJ2-6, with no clear D. Germline-derived CDR1 and CDR2 are GTSNPN and SVGIG (reference sequence). V lost 4 bases and J 0 bases, leaving 7 bases between the germline ends. This CDR3 spans 14 amino acids. CDR3 sequence reads: CAWTSSSGANVLTF. CDR3 DNA: TGTGCCTGGACATCGAGCTCTGGGGCCAACGTCCTGACTTTC.

The chain joins TRBV4-1 to TRBJ2-7; 9 positions match TRBD1. The junction had 8 bases not matched to a gene; V was cut back by 4 bases and J by 4 bases. Germline V gives CDR1 MGHRA, CDR2 YSYEKL. The CDR3 totals 15 residues. The CDR3 loop is CASSLMTQGAYEQYF. The CDR3, as DNA: TGCGCCAGCAGCCTGATGACACAGGGGGCATACGAGCAGTACTTC.

The chain couples TRBV14 to TRBJ2-7, with D possibly being TRBD2 (5 bases). The germline gives CDR1 SGHDN, CDR2 FVKESK. This CDR3 has 12 residues. V lost 7 bases and J lost 7, with 14 bases in between. The CDR3 loop is CASTGRPGEQYF. Here the CDR3 DNA reads TGTGCCAGCACAGGACGACCGGGAGAGCAGTACTTC.

The chain combines TRBV3-1 (or the pseudogene TRBV3-2) with TRBJ2-3, with 11 bases aligning to TRBD2. J lost 2 bases, V lost 4 bases, and 11 bases had no gene match. There are 18 residues in the CDR3. CDR1 is LGHDT and CDR2 is YNNKEL in the germline V gene (reference sequence). DNA for the CDR3: TGTGCCAGCAGCCTCGGGACTAGCGGTGATGGGTTCACAGATACGCAGTATTTT. Translation: CASSLGTSGDGFTDTQYF.

The chain is built from TRBV12-5 and TRBJ2-4; D is possibly TRBD2 (5 bases). Per the germline V gene, CDR1 is LGHNT and CDR2 is FRNRAP. The CDR3 totals 17 residues. V lost 5 bases to trimming and J lost 0 bases, with 17 bases between them. The CDR3 DNA reads TGTGCTAGTGGTCCCACCTGGGAGTCCCTAGCCAAAAACATTCAGTACTTC. Its protein is CASGPTWESLAKNIQYF.

This chain connects TRBV18 to TRBJ2-7, with TRBD1 matching 7 bases. Unmatched junction bases numbered 1, after V lost 2 bases and J lost 0 bases. In germline, CDR1 is KGHSH, CDR2 LQKENI. There are 14 residues in the CDR3. The chain's CDR3 is CASSPGDSSYEQYF. DNA for the CDR3: TGTGCCAGCTCACCAGGGGACAGCTCCTACGAGCAGTACTTC.

This chain uses TRBV28 with TRBJ2-7; 9 positions match TRBD2. The V segment lost 5 bases and the J segment 4 bases; nucleotides outside the gene matches: 9. The CDR3 is 15 residues long. The V gene's germline CDR1 is MDHEN and CDR2 SYDVKM. The CDR3 sequence is CASSPLGGRAYEQYF. The CDR3 DNA follows: TGTGCCAGCAGTCCCCTGGGCGGGAGGGCATACGAGCAGTACTTC.

The V gene is TRBV2, the J gene TRBJ2-7; 12 positions match TRBD2. J was trimmed by 4 bases and V by 5 bases; bases with no gene match: 3. Germline V gene sequence: CDR1 SNHLY, CDR2 FYNNEI. The CDR3 has 14 amino acids. DNA of the CDR3: TGTGCCAGCAGTTCCGGGACTAGCGGGTACGAGCAGTACTTC. This codes for CASSSGTSGYEQYF.